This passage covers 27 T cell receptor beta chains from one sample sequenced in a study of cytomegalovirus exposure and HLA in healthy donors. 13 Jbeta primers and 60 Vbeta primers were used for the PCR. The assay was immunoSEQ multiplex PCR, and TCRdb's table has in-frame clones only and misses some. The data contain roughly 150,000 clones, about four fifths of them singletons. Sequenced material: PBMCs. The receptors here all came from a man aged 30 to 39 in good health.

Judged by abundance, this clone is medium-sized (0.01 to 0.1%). The CDR3 bases are TGTGCCAGCAGCTCCCGGGAAGTTTACAACGAGCAGTACTTC. Translated: CASSSREVYNEQYF. The V call is TRBV7-9, the J call TRBJ2-7, with D perhaps TRBD2 (5 bases). Germline V gene sequence: CDR1 SEHNR, CDR2 FQNEAQ (reference sequence). V was shortened by 4 bases and J by 5 bases, with 15 bases between the two germline ends. This CDR3 is 14 amino acids long.

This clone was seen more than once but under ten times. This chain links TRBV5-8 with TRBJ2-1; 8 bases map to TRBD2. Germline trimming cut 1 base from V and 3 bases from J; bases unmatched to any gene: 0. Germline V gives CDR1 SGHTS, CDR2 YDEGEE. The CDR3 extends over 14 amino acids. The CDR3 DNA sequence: TGTGCCAGCAGCTTGACTAGCGGCTACAATGAGCAGTTCTTC. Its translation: CASSLTSGYNEQFF.

The CDR3 region is CASSLSGQPSGANVLTF. The CDR3 DNA reads TGTGCCAGCTCCCTGAGTGGGCAACCCTCTGGGGCCAACGTCCTGACTTTC. V is TRBV18 and J is TRBJ2-6; D unresolved. Germline CDR1 is KGHSH and CDR2 is LQKENI. V lost 6 bases, J lost 0 bases, and 15 bases lay in between. The CDR3 runs to 17 residues.

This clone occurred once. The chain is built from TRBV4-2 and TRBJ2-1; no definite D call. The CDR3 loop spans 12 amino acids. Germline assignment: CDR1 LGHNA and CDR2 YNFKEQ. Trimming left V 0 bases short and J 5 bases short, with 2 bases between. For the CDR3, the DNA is TGTGCCAGCAGCCAAGACGACAATGAGCAGTTCTTC. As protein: CASSQDDNEQFF.

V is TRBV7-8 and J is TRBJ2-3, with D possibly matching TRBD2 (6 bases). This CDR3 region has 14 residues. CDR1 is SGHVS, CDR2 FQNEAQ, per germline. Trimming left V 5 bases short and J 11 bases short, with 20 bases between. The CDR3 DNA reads TGTGCCAGCAGCCCCCCGGAGGATCGGCGGGAGCAGTATTTT. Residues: CASSPPEDRREQYF.

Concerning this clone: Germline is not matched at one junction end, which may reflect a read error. The CDR3 nucleotides are TGTTCCAGCAGCCCCGGAGGCGAGCAGTACTTC. This encodes CSSSPGGEQYF. The genes are TRBV7-9 and TRBJ2-7, with D tentatively TRBD2 (5 bases). There are 11 residues in the CDR3. CDR1 and CDR2 from the germline V gene are SEHNR and FQNEAQ (reference sequence).

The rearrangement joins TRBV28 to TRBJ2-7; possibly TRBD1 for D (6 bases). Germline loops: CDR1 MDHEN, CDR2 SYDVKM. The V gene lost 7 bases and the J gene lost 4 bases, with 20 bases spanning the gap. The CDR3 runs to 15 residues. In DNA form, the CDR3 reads TGTGCCAGCAAGGGGGACGGCTTACCTCGTTACGAGCAGTACTTC. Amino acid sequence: CASKGDGLPRYEQYF.

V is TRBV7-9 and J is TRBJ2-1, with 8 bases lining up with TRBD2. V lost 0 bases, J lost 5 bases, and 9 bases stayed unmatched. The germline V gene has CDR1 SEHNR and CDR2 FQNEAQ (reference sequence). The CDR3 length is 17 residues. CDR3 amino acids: CASSLAGSGRFDNEQFF. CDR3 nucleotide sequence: TGTGCCAGCAGCTTAGCGGGGAGCGGGAGATTCGACAATGAGCAGTTCTTC. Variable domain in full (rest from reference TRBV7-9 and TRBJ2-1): DTGVSQNPRHKITKRGQNVTFRCDPISEHNRLYWYRQTLGQGPEFLTYFQNEAQLEKSRLLSDRFSAERPKGSFSTLEIQRTEQGDSAMYLCASSLAGSGRFDNEQFFGPGTRLTVL.

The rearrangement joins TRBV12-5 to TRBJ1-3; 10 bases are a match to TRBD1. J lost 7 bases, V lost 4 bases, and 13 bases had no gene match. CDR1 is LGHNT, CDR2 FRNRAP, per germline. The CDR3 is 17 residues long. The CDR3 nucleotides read TGTGCTAGTGGTTCGATCACCGGGACAGGGGCGTCCAACACCATATATTTT. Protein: CASGSITGTGASNTIYF.

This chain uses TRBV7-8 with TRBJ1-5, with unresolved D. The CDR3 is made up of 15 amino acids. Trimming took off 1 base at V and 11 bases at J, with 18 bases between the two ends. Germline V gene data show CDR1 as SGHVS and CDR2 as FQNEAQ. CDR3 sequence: CASSLEAGLDGSQHF. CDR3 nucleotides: TGTGCCAGCAGCTTAGAGGCAGGTCTCGACGGATCCCAGCATTTT.

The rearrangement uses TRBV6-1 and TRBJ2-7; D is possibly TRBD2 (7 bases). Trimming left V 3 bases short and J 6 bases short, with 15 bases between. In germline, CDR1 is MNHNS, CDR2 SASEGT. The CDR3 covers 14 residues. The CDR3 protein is CASSEGAERGEQYF. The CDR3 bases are TGTGCCAGCAGTGAGGGGGCCGAGCGGGGCGAGCAGTACTTC.

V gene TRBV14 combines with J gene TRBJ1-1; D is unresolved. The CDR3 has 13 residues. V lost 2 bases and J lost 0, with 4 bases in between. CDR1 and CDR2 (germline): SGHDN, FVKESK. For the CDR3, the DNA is TGTGCCAGCAGCCAAAACATGAACACTGAAGCTTTCTTT. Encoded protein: CASSQNMNTEAFF.

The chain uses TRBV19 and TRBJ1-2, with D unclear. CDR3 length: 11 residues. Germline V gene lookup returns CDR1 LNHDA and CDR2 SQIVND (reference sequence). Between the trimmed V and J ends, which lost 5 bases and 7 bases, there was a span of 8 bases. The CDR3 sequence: CASSYLRGYTF. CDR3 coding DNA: TGTGCCAGTAGTTACCTGCGTGGCTACACCTTC.

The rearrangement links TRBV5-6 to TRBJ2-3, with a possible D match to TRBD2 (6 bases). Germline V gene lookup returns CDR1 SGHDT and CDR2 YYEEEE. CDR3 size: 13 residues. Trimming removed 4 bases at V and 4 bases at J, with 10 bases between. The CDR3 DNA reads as TGTGCCAGCAGCCCGGGGGTCTCAGATACGCAGTATTTT. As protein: CASSPGVSDTQYF.

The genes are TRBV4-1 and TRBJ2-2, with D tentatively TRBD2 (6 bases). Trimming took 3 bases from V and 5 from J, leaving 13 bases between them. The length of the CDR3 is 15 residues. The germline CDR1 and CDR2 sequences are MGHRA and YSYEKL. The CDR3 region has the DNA TGCGCCAGCAGCCATGGAAGCCTAGCGACCGGGGAGCTGTTTTTT. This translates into CASSHGSLATGELFF.

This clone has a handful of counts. Written as DNA, the CDR3 is TGTGCCAGCAGCTTAGCCCCCTTAGGACTAGCGGGAAAGACCTACGAGCAGTACTTC. As protein: CASSLAPLGLAGKTYEQYF. This chain uses TRBV7-9 with TRBJ2-7; 12 positions match TRBD2. The CDR3 is 19 residues long. Germline values: CDR1 SEHNR, CDR2 FQNEAQ (reference sequence). With V trimmed by 0 bases and J by 2 bases, 11 bases remained unmatched.

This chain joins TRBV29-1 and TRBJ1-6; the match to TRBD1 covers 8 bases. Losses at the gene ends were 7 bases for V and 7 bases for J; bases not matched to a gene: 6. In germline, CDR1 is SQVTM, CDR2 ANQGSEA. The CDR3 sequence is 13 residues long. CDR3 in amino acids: CSARGQENSPLHF. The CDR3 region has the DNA TGCAGCGCGAGGGGACAGGAGAATTCACCCCTCCACTTT.

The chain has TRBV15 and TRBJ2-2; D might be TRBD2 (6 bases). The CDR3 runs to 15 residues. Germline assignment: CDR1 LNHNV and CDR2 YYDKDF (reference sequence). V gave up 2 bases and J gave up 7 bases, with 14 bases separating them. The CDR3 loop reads CATSRKALASGELFF. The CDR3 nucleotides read TGTGCCACCAGCAGAAAAGCGCTAGCGAGCGGGGAGCTGTTTTTT.

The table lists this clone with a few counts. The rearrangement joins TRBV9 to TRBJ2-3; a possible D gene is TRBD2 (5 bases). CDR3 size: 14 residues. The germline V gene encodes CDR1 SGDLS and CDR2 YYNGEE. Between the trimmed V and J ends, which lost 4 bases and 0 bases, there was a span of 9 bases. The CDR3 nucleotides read TGTGCCAGCAGCCCTACGGGAAGCACAGATACGCAGTATTTT. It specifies CASSPTGSTDTQYF.

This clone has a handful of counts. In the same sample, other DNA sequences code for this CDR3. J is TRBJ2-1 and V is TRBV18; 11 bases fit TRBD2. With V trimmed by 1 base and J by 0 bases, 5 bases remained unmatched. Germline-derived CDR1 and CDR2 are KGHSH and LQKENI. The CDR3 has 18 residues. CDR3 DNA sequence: TGTGCCAGCTCACCACGGTTAGCGGGAGGGAGCTCCTACAATGAGCAGTTCTTC. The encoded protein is CASSPRLAGGSSYNEQFF. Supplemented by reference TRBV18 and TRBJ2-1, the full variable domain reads NAGVMQNPRHLVRRRGQEARLRCSPMKGHSHVYWYRQLPEEGLKFMVYLQKENIIDESGMPKERFSAEFPKEGPSILRIQQVVRGDSAAYFCASSPRLAGGSSYNEQFFGPGTRLTVL.

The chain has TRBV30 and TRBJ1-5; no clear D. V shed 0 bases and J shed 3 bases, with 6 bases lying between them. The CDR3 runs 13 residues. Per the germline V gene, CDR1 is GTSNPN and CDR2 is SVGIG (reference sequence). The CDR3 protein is CAWSVGVNQPQHF. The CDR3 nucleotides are TGTGCCTGGAGTGTCGGGGTCAATCAGCCCCAGCATTTT.

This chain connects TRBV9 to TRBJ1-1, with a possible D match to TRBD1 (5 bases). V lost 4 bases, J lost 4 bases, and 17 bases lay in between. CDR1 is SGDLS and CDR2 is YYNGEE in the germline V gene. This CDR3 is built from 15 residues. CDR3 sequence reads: CASSPRGGGATEAFF. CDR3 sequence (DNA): TGTGCCAGCAGCCCACGGGGTGGAGGGGCCACTGAAGCTTTCTTT.

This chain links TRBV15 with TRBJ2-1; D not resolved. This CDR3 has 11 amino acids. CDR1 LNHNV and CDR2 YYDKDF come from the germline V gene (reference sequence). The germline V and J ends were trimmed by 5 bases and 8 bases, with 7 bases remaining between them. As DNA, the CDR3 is TGTGCCACCAGCCCGCGCGATGAGCAGTTCTTC. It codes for CATSPRDEQFF.

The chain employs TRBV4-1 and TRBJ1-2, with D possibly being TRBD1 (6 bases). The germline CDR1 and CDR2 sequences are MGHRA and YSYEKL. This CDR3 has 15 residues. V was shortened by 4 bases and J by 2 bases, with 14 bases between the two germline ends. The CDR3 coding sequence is TGCGCCAGCAGCCCTCAGCAGACAGGAAACTATGGCTACACCTTC. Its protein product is CASSPQQTGNYGYTF.

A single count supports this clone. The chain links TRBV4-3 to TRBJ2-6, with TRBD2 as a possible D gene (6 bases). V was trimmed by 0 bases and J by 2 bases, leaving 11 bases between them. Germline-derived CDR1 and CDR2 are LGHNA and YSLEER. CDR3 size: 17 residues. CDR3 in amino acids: CASSQDVGGTGANVLTF. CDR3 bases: TGCGCCAGCAGCCAAGACGTGGGAGGCACTGGGGCCAACGTCCTGACTTTC.

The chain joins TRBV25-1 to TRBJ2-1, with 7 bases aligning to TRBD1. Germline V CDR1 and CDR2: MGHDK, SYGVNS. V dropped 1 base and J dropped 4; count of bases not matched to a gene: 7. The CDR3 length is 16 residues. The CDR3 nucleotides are TGTGCCAGCAGTGAATCTCTCGCGGACAGGTACAATGAGCAGTTCTTC. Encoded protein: CASSESLADRYNEQFF.

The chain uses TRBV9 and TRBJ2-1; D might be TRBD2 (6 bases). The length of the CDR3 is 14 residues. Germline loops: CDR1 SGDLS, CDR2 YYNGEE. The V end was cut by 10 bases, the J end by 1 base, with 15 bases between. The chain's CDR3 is CAGSTGLSYNEQFF. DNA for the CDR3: TGTGCCGGGAGCACGGGACTTTCCTACAATGAGCAGTTCTTC.